Shown below are 29 T cell receptor beta chains from a single sample sequenced in a study of neurological immune-mediated disorders. TCRdb used MiXCR to reprocess the 5' RACE reads, holding one entry per CDR3 protein. The table has tens of thousands of distinct CDR3 sequences, 9.4% seen once. The sample taken for sequencing was PBMCs. These receptors all stem from a man between 45 and 60 years old in good health.

In this sample, this clonotype turned up many times. The chain uses TRBV3-1 and TRBJ1-5, with D uncertain. This CDR3 contains 15 residues. Looked up from germline, CDR1 is LGHDT and CDR2 is YNNKEL (reference sequence). V lost 1 base, J lost 1 base, and 8 bases lay in between. CDR3 sequence reads: CASSQGPGSNQPQHF. CDR3 DNA: TGTGCCAGCAGCCAAGGTCCTGGGAGCAATCAGCCCCAGCATTTT.

The rearrangement uses TRBV20-1 and TRBJ2-3; 11 bases line up with TRBD2. Germline V gene lookup returns CDR1 DFQATT and CDR2 SNEGSKA (reference sequence). V trimming: 1 base; J trimming: 2 bases; junction bases outside the gene matches: 11. The CDR3 is 18 amino acids. CDR3 amino acids: CSARGLAGGLPTTDTQYF. The CDR3, as DNA: TGCAGTGCTAGAGGTCTAGCGGGGGGCCTACCGACCACAGATACGCAGTATTTT.

There are many counts of this clonotype. The V call is TRBV20-1, the J call TRBJ1-3, with 9 bases fitting TRBD1. V lost 0 bases and J lost 4; bases outside the gene matches: 4. The CDR3 spans 15 residues. Germline V gives CDR1 DFQATT, CDR2 SNEGSKA (reference sequence). CDR3 sequence reads: CSAREQGAMGNTIYF. CDR3 in DNA: TGCAGTGCTAGAGAACAGGGGGCGATGGGAAACACCATATATTTT.

This clonotype was counted ten times or more. The rearrangement uses TRBV5-1 and TRBJ1-1; D remains ambiguous. Germline V gene sequence: CDR1 SGHRS, CDR2 YFSETQ. Trimming took 0 bases from V and 8 from J, leaving 8 bases between them. The CDR3 extends over 12 amino acids. This CDR3 is CASSLERAEAFF. The CDR3 DNA follows: TGCGCCAGCAGCTTGGAAAGGGCCGAAGCTTTCTTT.

This clonotype has a count of ten or more. The chain is built from TRBV9 and TRBJ1-2; maybe TRBD1 (6 bases). CDR3 length: 13 amino acids. Germline CDR1 reads SGDLS; CDR2 reads YYNGEE. The ends were cut back, 2 bases at V and 4 bases at J, with 9 bases in the middle. For the CDR3, the DNA is TGTGCCAGCAGCGTCACAGGGTTCTATGGCTACACCTTC. Its translation: CASSVTGFYGYTF.

With regard to this clonotype: A read error may explain this, as a much larger clone is one base away. The CDR3 nucleotides are TGTGCCAGCAGCTTCGCCGTTGCAGGGCCGAACACCGGGGAGCTGTTTTTT. Its protein is CASSFAVAGPNTGELFF. The chain joins TRBV6-2 or TRBV6-3 to TRBJ2-2, with D possibly being TRBD1 (5 bases). Per germline, CDR1 MNHEY and CDR2 SVGEGT. Between the trimmed V and J ends, which lost 6 bases and 0 bases, there was a span of 17 bases. The CDR3 consists of 17 residues.

This clonotype came up many times. The rearrangement joins TRBV12-3 or TRBV12-4 to TRBJ2-3; a possible D gene is TRBD1 (6 bases). V shed 8 bases and J shed 1 base, with 16 bases lying between them. This CDR3 region has 15 residues. Written as DNA, the CDR3 is TGTGCCAGCCTCTTAGGGGGTAGCGGCACAGATACGCAGTATTTT. As protein: CASLLGGSGTDTQYF.

This clonotype was counted ten times or more. The chain is built from TRBV7-2 and TRBJ2-5; D gene uncertain. V was cut by 3 bases and J by 5 bases, with 16 bases left in between. The CDR3 loop spans 15 amino acids. Germline V gives CDR1 SGHTA, CDR2 FQGNSA. CDR3 in amino acids: CASSLATEWWETQYF. The CDR3 coding sequence is TGTGCCAGCAGCTTGGCAACGGAATGGTGGGAGACCCAGTACTTC.

This clonotype was seen many times. The chain joins TRBV7-2 to TRBJ1-1, with TRBD1 as a possible D gene (5 bases). CDR1 SGHTA and CDR2 FQGNSA come from the germline V gene. This CDR3 is built from 15 residues. The V and J ends lost 6 bases and 0 bases respectively, with 14 bases between them. CDR3 loop: CASSIGGGMNTEAFF. The CDR3 DNA is TGTGCCAGCAGTATAGGCGGGGGAATGAACACTGAAGCTTTCTTT.

Many counts were recorded for this clonotype. CDR3 region: CSARGKMGTYNEQFF. CDR3 coding DNA: TGCAGTGCTAGAGGGAAGATGGGTACCTACAATGAGCAGTTCTTC. The gene calls are TRBV20-1 and TRBJ2-1; D is uncertain. V lost 1 base, J lost 2 bases, and 12 bases lay in between. Per germline, CDR1 DFQATT and CDR2 SNEGSKA (reference sequence). The length of the CDR3 is 15 residues.

This clonotype was found a few times. V is TRBV9 and J is TRBJ1-3, with 8 bases matching TRBD1. This CDR3 is 15 amino acids long. V lost 0 bases and J lost 4; bases outside the gene matches: 3. Germline loops: CDR1 SGDLS, CDR2 YYNGEE. CDR3 sequence reads: CASSVEGQGGNTIYF. CDR3 bases: TGTGCCAGCAGCGTAGAAGGACAGGGAGGAAACACCATATATTTT. Full variable domain (remainder filled in from reference TRBV9 and TRBJ1-3): DSGVTQTPKHLITATGQRVTLRCSPRSGDLSVYWYQQSLDQGLQFLIQYYNGEERAKGNILERFSAQQFPDLHSELNLSSLELGDSALYFCASSVEGQGGNTIYFGEGSWLTVV.

This clonotype was observed many times. This chain links TRBV20-1 with TRBJ1-5, with D uncertain. The V end was cut by 3 bases, the J end by 0 bases, with 6 bases between. The V gene's germline CDR1 is DFQATT and CDR2 SNEGSKA (reference sequence). The CDR3 spans 13 residues. The chain's CDR3 is CSASTDSNQPQHF. In DNA form, the CDR3 reads TGCAGTGCTAGTACAGATAGCAATCAGCCCCAGCATTTT.

This clonotype was found many times. The chain links TRBV14 to TRBJ2-7; D gene ambiguous. CDR3 size: 12 residues. Germline CDR1 is SGHDN and CDR2 is FVKESK. V was shortened by 0 bases and J by 4 bases, with 4 bases between the two germline ends. The CDR3 DNA reads TGTGCCAGCAGCCAAGATTGGTACGAGCAGTACTTC. It codes for CASSQDWYEQYF.

This clonotype showed up many times. This chain links TRBV28 with TRBJ2-1; 9 positions agree with TRBD2. The CDR3 is made up of 15 amino acids. Losses at the gene ends were 6 bases for V and 0 bases for J; bases not matched to a gene: 3. In germline, CDR1 is MDHEN, CDR2 SYDVKM. The chain's CDR3 is CASSVSGSSYNEQFF. In DNA form, the CDR3 reads TGTGCCAGCAGCGTTAGCGGGAGCTCCTACAATGAGCAGTTCTTC.

In its sample, this clonotype was seen many times. The J gene is TRBJ2-1, the V gene TRBV6-6, with D perhaps matching TRBD1 (6 bases). Germline V lookup: CDR1 MNHNY, CDR2 SVGAGI (reference sequence). V lost 1 base, J lost 5 bases, and 9 bases lay in between. The CDR3 is 14 amino acids. The CDR3 reads CASSYLGQHNEQFF. In DNA, the CDR3 is TGTGCCAGCAGTTACTTAGGACAGCACAATGAGCAGTTCTTC.

This clonotype was recorded many times. This sequence joins TRBV10-3 and TRBJ1-5; 8 bases line up with TRBD1. Germline V gene data show CDR1 as ENHRY and CDR2 as SYGVKD. With V trimmed by 9 bases and J by 4 bases, 11 bases remained unmatched. The CDR3 runs to 15 residues. The CDR3 nucleotides are TGTGCCATTGGACCGACAGGGGTAAGAAATCAGCCCCAGCATTTT. Its translation is CAIGPTGVRNQPQHF.

Many counts were recorded for this clonotype. A much larger clonotype is one base distant, so this may be a read error. The chain employs TRBV5-1 and TRBJ2-5; the match to TRBD1 covers 9 bases. In germline, CDR1 is SGHRS, CDR2 YFSETQ. The V gene end was trimmed by 4 bases and the J gene end by 5 bases; junction bases not matched to a gene: 6. The CDR3 runs 14 residues. CDR3 protein: CASSDTGGWETQYF. CDR3 DNA: TGCGCCAGCAGCGACACAGGGGGCTGGGAGACCCAGTACTTC.

Only one count was recorded for this clonotype. A clone one base away is much larger, so this may be a read error. Here the CDR3 reads CARGRGPTDTKYF. The CDR3 DNA sequence: TGTGCTAGGGGGAGGGGGCCCACAGATACGAAGTATTTT. J is TRBJ2-3 and V is TRBV25-1; D tentatively fits TRBD1 or TRBD2 (7 bases each). This CDR3 is built from 13 residues. CDR1 is MGHDK and CDR2 is SYGVNS in the germline V gene.

This clonotype was observed many times. V and J are TRBV5-5 and TRBJ2-1; TRBD1 matches at 8 bases. Germline V CDR1 and CDR2: SGHKS, YYEKEE (reference sequence). With 2 bases clipped from V and 7 bases from J, the junction kept 14 bases outside the gene matches. The CDR3 runs 17 residues. CDR3 coding DNA: TGTGCCAGCAGCTTAGGGGAGGACAGGGTGTCTAAGAATGAGCAGTTCTTC. Its protein is CASSLGEDRVSKNEQFF. The whole variable domain, filled in from reference TRBV5-5 and TRBJ2-1, reads DAGVTQSPTHLIKTRGQQVTLRCSPISGHKSVSWYQQVLGQGPQFIFQYYEKEERGRGNFPDRFSARQFPNYSSELNVNALLLGDSALYLCASSLGEDRVSKNEQFFGPGTRLTVL.

To note about this clonotype: A much larger clone differs by one base, so this may be a read error. This sequence joins TRBV7-6 and TRBJ2-2; D gene ambiguous. The CDR3 loop spans 12 amino acids. Germline-derived CDR1 and CDR2 are SGHVS and FNYEAQ. The CDR3 nucleotides are TGTGTCAGTTCACAGAACACCGGGGAGCTGTTTTTT. Translated, it gives CVSSQNTGELFF.

This clonotype was observed many times. The J gene is TRBJ2-3, the V gene TRBV5-1; TRBD1 is a possible D gene (6 bases). Trimming removed 4 bases at V and 2 bases at J, with 14 bases between. This CDR3 region has 15 residues. CDR1 is SGHRS, CDR2 YFSETQ, per germline. The CDR3 loop is CASSPGGGHTDTQYF. DNA for the CDR3: TGCGCCAGCAGCCCTGGGGGCGGGCACACAGATACGCAGTATTTT. The variable domain in full, with the rest retrieved from reference TRBV5-1 and TRBJ2-3, is KAGVTQTPRYLIKTRGQQVTLSCSPISGHRSVSWYQQTPGQGLQFLFEYFSETQRNKGNFPGRFSGRQFSNSRSEMNVSTLELGDSALYLCASSPGGGHTDTQYFGPGTRLTVL.

This clonotype was seen many times. J is TRBJ2-7 and V is TRBV12-3 or TRBV12-4, with TRBD1 matching 9 bases. CDR3 length: 15 residues. V shed 0 bases and J 4 bases; nucleotides not matched to a gene: 4. The CDR3 here is CASSLAGTGPYEQYF. The CDR3 region has the DNA TGTGCCAGCAGTTTAGCCGGGACAGGGCCATACGAGCAGTACTTC.

The table lists this clonotype with many counts. This chain links TRBV20-1 with TRBJ2-7, with 11 bases matching TRBD2. This CDR3 contains 15 residues. V lost 4 bases and J lost 4; bases outside the gene matches: 9. Germline-derived CDR1 and CDR2 are DFQATT and SNEGSKA (reference sequence). The CDR3 loop is CSATVGTSGPYEQYF. The CDR3, as DNA: TGCAGTGCTACCGTGGGGACTAGCGGACCATACGAGCAGTACTTC.

This clonotype was detected ten times or more. This chain uses TRBV10-3 with TRBJ2-3; the match to TRBD2 covers 12 bases. The CDR3 sequence is 17 residues long. V was pared by 5 bases and J by 1 base, with 7 bases of the junction left unmatched. Germline-derived CDR1 and CDR2 are ENHRY and SYGVKD. CDR3 sequence reads: CAISRLAGDQGTDTQYF. Written as DNA, the CDR3 is TGTGCCATCAGTAGACTAGCGGGGGATCAGGGCACAGATACGCAGTATTTT.

This clonotype has at least ten counts. The V and J genes are TRBV3-1 and TRBJ2-5; the match to TRBD2 covers 11 bases. In germline, CDR1 is LGHDT, CDR2 YNNKEL (reference sequence). V lost 7 bases to trimming and J lost 4 bases; unmatched junction nucleotides: 5. The CDR3 has 14 residues. Written as DNA, the CDR3 is TGTGCCAGCAAAATAGCGGGGGGGCGAGAGACCCAGTACTTC. It specifies CASKIAGGRETQYF.

The rearrangement uses TRBV6-6 and TRBJ1-2; D not resolved. Germline V gene lookup returns CDR1 MNHNY and CDR2 SVGAGI (reference sequence). The CDR3 totals 11 residues. The V and J ends lost 4 bases and 2 bases respectively, with 2 bases between them. CDR3 loop: CASSWNYGYTF. For the CDR3, the DNA is TGTGCCAGCAGTTGGAACTATGGCTACACCTTC.

The gene calls are TRBV20-1 and TRBJ2-5, with 12 nucleotides matching TRBD1. Per germline, CDR1 DFQATT and CDR2 SNEGSKA (reference sequence). The CDR3 extends over 19 amino acids. Trimming removed 3 bases from V and 3 bases from J; junction bases left unmatched: 17. Written as DNA, the CDR3 is TGCAGTGCTAGTGCTAGAGATTTATCCGGGACAGGGGGCGAAGAGACCCAGTACTTC. Translated, it gives CSASARDLSGTGGEETQYF.

There are many counts of this clonotype. This sequence joins TRBV7-7 and TRBJ2-5; D is possibly TRBD2 (5 bases). The germline V and J ends were trimmed by 0 bases and 5 bases, with 13 bases remaining between them. Germline V gene data show CDR1 as SSHAT and CDR2 as FNYEAQ (reference sequence). The CDR3 is 15 residues long. The CDR3 DNA reads TGTGCCAGCAGCTTAGCCTGGGAGACTGGGGAGACCCAGTACTTC. This codes for CASSLAWETGETQYF.

This clonotype was seen many times. The chain has TRBV5-1 and TRBJ2-5; 7 nucleotides agree with TRBD1. Germline values: CDR1 SGHRS, CDR2 YFSETQ. The CDR3 covers 13 residues. The V and J ends lost 1 base and 5 bases, in that order; junction bases with no gene match: 2. The CDR3 region has the DNA TGCGCCAGCAGCTTGAACAGGGGTGAGACCCAGTACTTC. It is translated as CASSLNRGETQYF. The full variable domain, completed using reference TRBV5-1 and TRBJ2-5, is KAGVTQTPRYLIKTRGQQVTLSCSPISGHRSVSWYQQTPGQGLQFLFEYFSETQRNKGNFPGRFSGRQFSNSRSEMNVSTLELGDSALYLCASSLNRGETQYFGPGTRLLVL.